The 24 T cell receptor beta chains below were found in one sample sequenced in a study of cytomegalovirus exposure and HLA in healthy donors. With 60 Vbeta and 13 Jbeta primers, the PCR was carried out. TCRdb's copy holds only in-frame clones and misses some; the assay was immunoSEQ multiplex PCR. The sample holds roughly 120,000 clones, roughly 80% seen once. The specimen was PBMCs. These receptors all stem from a woman under 30 in good health and CMV-seronegative.

The V and J genes are TRBV19 and TRBJ2-2, with 7 bases lining up with TRBD2. V dropped 0 bases and J dropped 5; count of bases not matched to a gene: 18. Germline V gene lookup returns CDR1 LNHDA and CDR2 SQIVND (reference sequence). The CDR3 totals 20 residues. CDR3: CASSIDLWSMTGGGTGELFF. CDR3 in DNA: TGTGCCAGTAGTATAGATCTGTGGAGTATGACGGGAGGAGGGACCGGGGAGCTGTTTTTT.

This sequence joins TRBV7-9 and TRBJ2-7; D is unresolved. From germline, CDR1 is SEHNR and CDR2 FQNEAQ (reference sequence). The V and J ends lost 5 bases and 2 bases respectively, with 10 bases between them. The CDR3 consists of 13 residues. CDR3 in DNA: TGTGCCAGCAGCCCGAGAGGCGCCTACGAGCAGTACTTC. It translates to CASSPRGAYEQYF.

The chain uses TRBV6-5 and TRBJ1-1; 8 bases align to TRBD1. The CDR3 spans 13 residues. V lost 4 bases, J lost 3 bases, and 1 base stayed unmatched. Looked up from germline, CDR1 is MNHEY and CDR2 is SVGAGI. The CDR3 region has the DNA TGTGCCAGCAGTTGGGACAGGTACACTGAAGCTTTCTTT. Its protein product is CASSWDRYTEAFF.

As concerns this clone: Within the sample, other DNA sequences also encode this same CDR3. The chain employs TRBV29-1 and TRBJ1-5, with 9 bases identical to TRBD1. The CDR3 consists of 13 residues. The ends lost 4 bases at V and 2 bases at J; junction bases unmatched: 0. Germline V CDR1 and CDR2: SQVTM, ANQGSEA. The CDR3 region has the DNA TGCAGCGTTGGGACAGGGGGCAATCAGCCCCAGCATTTT. The encoded protein is CSVGTGGNQPQHF.

The sample holds one count of this clone. The genes are TRBV5-1 and TRBJ2-5; 9 bases line up with TRBD2. CDR3 length: 16 residues. The germline V gene encodes CDR1 SGHRS and CDR2 YFSETQ. Unmatched junction bases numbered 12, after V lost 4 bases and J lost 5 bases. The CDR3 spells CASSPRTSAKRETQYF. CDR3 nucleotides: TGCGCCAGCAGCCCTAGGACTAGCGCCAAGAGGGAGACCCAGTACTTC.

The chain is built from TRBV5-6 and TRBJ1-2; D is uncertain. Trimming stripped 0 bases from V and 4 bases from J, with 10 bases between. This CDR3 is built from 14 residues. Germline assignment: CDR1 SGHDT and CDR2 YYEEEE. The CDR3, as DNA: TGTGCCAGCAGCTTGGTTCACAGCCCCTATGGCTACACCTTC. Translation: CASSLVHSPYGYTF.

The J gene is TRBJ2-5, the V gene TRBV18; perhaps TRBD1 as D (5 bases). This CDR3 spans 16 amino acids. Germline V lookup: CDR1 KGHSH, CDR2 LQKENI. The ends were cut back, 5 bases at V and 3 bases at J, with 19 bases in the middle. The CDR3 reads CASSSSRQGEEETQYF. DNA for the CDR3: TGTGCCAGCTCATCCTCCCGCCAGGGCGAGGAAGAGACCCAGTACTTC.

The CDR3 is CASSVELGVKQSSGANVLTF. CDR3 nucleotide sequence: TGTGCCAGCAGCGTAGAGTTAGGGGTCAAACAGAGCTCTGGGGCCAACGTCCTGACTTTC. The J gene is TRBJ2-6, the V gene TRBV9; D might be TRBD1 (5 bases). The CDR3 has 20 amino acids. The germline gives CDR1 SGDLS, CDR2 YYNGEE. Trimming stripped 0 bases from V and 0 bases from J, with 19 bases between. Full variable domain (remainder filled in from reference TRBV9 and TRBJ2-6): DSGVTQTPKHLITATGQRVTLRCSPRSGDLSVYWYQQSLDQGLQFLIQYYNGEERAKGNILERFSAQQFPDLHSELNLSSLELGDSALYFCASSVELGVKQSSGANVLTFGAGSRLTVL.

The chain uses TRBV11-3 and TRBJ2-2, with D tentatively TRBD2 (5 bases). V shed 3 bases and J shed 4 bases, with 12 bases lying between them. Per the germline V gene, CDR1 is SGHNT and CDR2 is YENEEA. There are 15 residues in the CDR3. In DNA, the CDR3 is TGTGCCAGCAGCTTGGGGATCCGGGGCACCGGGGAGCTGTTTTTT. Translation: CASSLGIRGTGELFF.

V usage is TRBV2 and J usage is TRBJ2-4; a possible D gene is TRBD1 (5 bases). CDR1 and CDR2 from the germline V gene are SNHLY and FYNNEI. The CDR3 loop spans 15 amino acids. V lost 8 bases, J lost 0 bases, and 14 bases lay in between. CDR3 protein: CASLGKQEAKNIQYF. The CDR3 DNA is TGTGCCAGCCTGGGGAAACAGGAAGCCAAAAACATTCAGTACTTC. The variable domain in full, completed from reference TRBV2 and TRBJ2-4, reads EPEVTQTPSHQVTQMGQEVILRCVPISNHLYFYWYRQILGQKVEFLVSFYNNEISEKSEIFDDQFSVERPDGSNFTLKIRSTKLEDSAMYFCASLGKQEAKNIQYFGAGTRLSVL.

This clone showed up just a few times. The chain carries TRBV10-2 and TRBJ2-2; 8 nucleotides match TRBD2. Germline values: CDR1 WSHSY, CDR2 SAAADI. The J segment lost 8 bases and the V segment lost 3 bases, leaving 11 bases of the junction unmatched. The CDR3 contains 16 residues. DNA for the CDR3: TGCGCCAGCAGTGAATTCGAAACGGGAGGGGAGGGGGAGCTGTTTTTT. Amino acids: CASSEFETGGEGELFF.

V gene TRBV7-6 combines with J gene TRBJ1-2; D remains ambiguous. V lost 2 bases and J 3 bases, leaving 7 bases between the germline ends. CDR3 length: 13 residues. Germline V lookup: CDR1 SGHVS, CDR2 FNYEAQ. The CDR3, as DNA: TGTGCCAGCAGCTTACCGGCGGACTATGGCTACACCTTC. Translation: CASSLPADYGYTF.

The chain has TRBV19 and TRBJ2-7; 11 bases agree with TRBD2. The CDR3 contains 14 residues. Germline V gives CDR1 LNHDA, CDR2 SQIVND (reference sequence). The junction had 3 bases not matched to a gene; V was cut back by 5 bases and J by 3 bases. The CDR3 region is CASSEGLAVYEQYF. CDR3 coding DNA: TGTGCCAGTAGTGAGGGACTAGCGGTCTACGAGCAGTACTTC.

The V call is TRBV6-1, the J call TRBJ1-1, with D unresolved. Germline V gene lookup returns CDR1 MNHNS and CDR2 SASEGT. The length of the CDR3 is 11 residues. The V gene lost 7 bases and the J gene lost 12 bases, with 15 bases spanning the gap. The CDR3 sequence is CASTILGYSFF. The CDR3 DNA follows: TGTGCCAGCACCATACTAGGGTATTCTTTCTTT.

V and J are TRBV18 and TRBJ1-5, with 8 bases identical to TRBD1. Germline V gene data show CDR1 as KGHSH and CDR2 as LQKENI. CDR3 size: 14 residues. V shed 6 bases, J shed 2 bases, and the junction held 3 bases outside the gene matches. The DNA of the CDR3 is TGTGCCAGCTCCGCGACAGGGGGCAATCAGCCCCAGCATTTT. It translates to CASSATGGNQPQHF.

This chain uses TRBV4-2 with TRBJ1-1; 7 positions match TRBD1. The V gene end was trimmed by 4 bases and the J gene end by 2 bases; junction bases not matched to a gene: 7. In germline, CDR1 is LGHNA, CDR2 YNFKEQ. The CDR3 length is 15 residues. DNA for the CDR3: TGTGCCAGCAGCCGGGGCAGGGGGTTCAACACTGAAGCTTTCTTT. It translates to CASSRGRGFNTEAFF.

The rearrangement links TRBV7-3 to TRBJ2-2; TRBD1 matches at 10 bases. Per the germline V gene, CDR1 is SGHTA and CDR2 is FQGTGA. This CDR3 comprises 14 residues. The J segment lost 9 bases and the V segment lost 5 bases, leaving 6 bases of the junction unmatched. The CDR3 reads CASSLGQGVRELFF. DNA of the CDR3: TGTGCCAGCAGCCTAGGACAGGGGGTGAGGGAGCTGTTTTTT.

This clone was detected once. The germline gene is not matched at one end of the junction; a read error may be the cause. The V gene is TRBV4-2, the J gene TRBJ2-7; the D gene is possibly TRBD2 (6 bases). The CDR3 is made up of 14 amino acids. The V gene's germline CDR1 is LGHNA and CDR2 YNFKEQ. The CDR3 DNA reads TGTGCCAGCCGCCGGACTACTTCCTCCTACGAGCAATACTTC. Translated: CASRRTTSSYEQYF.

This clone was counted a few times. Other DNA sequences within the sample encode an identical CDR3. The gene calls are TRBV30 and TRBJ1-5; possibly TRBD1 for D (6 bases). V dropped 2 bases and J dropped 6 bases, with 11 bases sitting between them. Germline CDR1 and CDR2: GTSNPN and SVGIG (reference sequence). The CDR3 totals 13 residues. The CDR3: CAWSTGSGQPQHF. The CDR3 DNA follows: TGTGCCTGGAGTACAGGGTCAGGTCAGCCCCAGCATTTT.

For this clone: The sample holds other DNA sequences that translate to the same CDR3. V gene TRBV18 combines with J gene TRBJ2-5; TRBD2 agrees at 11 bases. Germline V CDR1 and CDR2: KGHSH, LQKENI. Unmatched junction bases numbered 1, after V lost 2 bases and J lost 2 bases. The CDR3 length is 15 residues. The CDR3 is CASSPGTSGQETQYF. The DNA for the CDR3 is TGTGCCAGCTCACCAGGGACTAGCGGACAAGAGACCCAGTACTTC.

The count of this clone is one. The chain combines TRBV14 with TRBJ2-4; D gene ambiguous. CDR1 is SGHDN and CDR2 is FVKESK in the germline V gene. The CDR3 extends over 15 amino acids. Deletions cut 1 base from V and 3 bases from J, with 10 bases between. The CDR3 nucleotides read TGTGCCAGCAGCCAAGGCGTTTTTGGCAAAAACATTCAGTACTTC. Translating gives CASSQGVFGKNIQYF.

The chain couples TRBV18 to TRBJ2-1; TRBD2 matches 15 bases. After removal of 5 bases from V and 5 bases from J, the junction contained 7 bases not matched to a gene. This CDR3 spans 17 amino acids. Germline V gene data show CDR1 as KGHSH and CDR2 as LQKENI. CDR3 coding DNA: TGTGCCAGCTCAATGGGACTAGCGGGGGGTACTGACAATGAGCAGTTCTTC. This sequence encodes CASSMGLAGGTDNEQFF. The entire variable domain, with the rest obtained from reference TRBV18 and TRBJ2-1, is as follows: NAGVMQNPRHLVRRRGQEARLRCSPMKGHSHVYWYRQLPEEGLKFMVYLQKENIIDESGMPKERFSAEFPKEGPSILRIQQVVRGDSAAYFCASSMGLAGGTDNEQFFGPGTRLTVL.

The CDR3 is CASSSRDRKEKLFF. The CDR3 bases are TGTGCCAGCTCATCAAGGGACAGGAAGGAAAAACTGTTTTTT. The J gene is TRBJ1-4, the V gene TRBV18; 8 bases align to TRBD1. CDR1 is KGHSH, CDR2 LQKENI, per germline. V shed 5 bases and J 8 bases; nucleotides not matched to a gene: 7. The CDR3 is 14 residues long.

V and J are TRBV7-2 and TRBJ2-3; D is perhaps TRBD2 (6 bases). The germline V and J ends were trimmed by 1 base and 0 bases, with 8 bases remaining between them. CDR3 length: 15 amino acids. Per germline, CDR1 SGHTA and CDR2 FQGNSA. Written as DNA, the CDR3 is TGTGCCAGCAGCTTAGGCGGGACTAGCACAGATACGCAGTATTTT. Protein product: CASSLGGTSTDTQYF.